The present T cell receptor (beta chain) was sequenced within a study of CD8 T cells in Susac syndrome (dated by TCRdb to the late 2010s). General notes on the study: Whether CD8+ T cell activation and differentiation in Susac syndrome was antigen driven was tested using repertoire sequencing. Broader findings and caveats from the paper: The study acknowledged that relatively few individuals were included in the TCR sequencing and HLA analysis.

RNA was extracted with the RNeasy kit and roughly 0.45 to 1 ug was reverse transcribed using random hexamers. TCR beta CDR3 regions were amplified with the immunoSEQ multiplex PCR assay covering 54 Vbeta and 13 Jbeta segments. PCR amplification bias was corrected by using a synthetic template baseline for primer optimization and computational correction. The authors' pipeline ran thus. Only productive sequences were kept, with reads annotated to V, D and J genes according to IMGT and analyzed in immunoSEQ Analyzer. Clonality was computed as one minus Shannon entropy normalized by log2 of the number of productive unique sequences. Public and private clones were assessed among the 100 most prevalent clones of each patient and control. Clones were defined as Susac-specific when absent from the healthy and MS cohorts, from about 1,100 published viral clones and from other ImmuneACCESS disease sequences. TCRdb applied fastp at Q25 and MiXCR to the public reads, then kept only in-frame beta chains. Identical CDR3 protein sequences are pooled into one entry, listed with their most common genes and DNA. The V and J calls, along with clone size, are taken from TCRdb and not from the paper's own processing. For this sample the table gives just over 300,000 distinct CDR3 sequences, of which about 90% were detected only once. The ten largest make up approximately 0.065% of the sample.

Of note for this clonotype: Its antigen remains unidentified. No much larger clone exists at a distance of one base, and base qualities are not known.

The CDR3, cysteine through phenylalanine, is 16 amino acids long. Only the CDR3 region is kept as DNA, spanning 48 bases read in frame from base 1. According to the germline V gene, CDR1 reads SGDLS and CDR2 reads YYNGEE. Relative to germline, V is 4 bases shorter and J is 3 bases shorter, with 18 bases between their ends. Peripheral blood CD8+ and CD4+ T cells from healthy donors, Susac syndrome patients and multiple sclerosis patients were profiled by high-throughput TCR beta sequencing. Treatment-naive patients with stable or active relapsing-remitting disease fulfilling revised McDonald criteria were used as multiple sclerosis controls. Bulk CD8+ and CD4+ T cells were purified by magnetic negative isolation, whereas CD8+ TEMRA cells were enriched by FACS. Blood was collected in EDTA tubes and processed within 24 hours, with PBMCs isolated through density gradient centrifugation. PBMCs intended for TCR sequencing were cryopreserved in liquid nitrogen and thawed later in a water bath at 37 degrees C. The sorted or isolated CD4+, CD8+ and CD8+ TEMRA cells had a purity of 90% or higher.

The rearranged segments are TRBV9 and TRBJ2-3, and the D gene may be TRBD2, 6 bases matching. The specimen was CD4+ T cells from PBMCs. The origin of this receptor is a human donor with multiple sclerosis. CDR3 loop: CASSFGTPRETDTQYF. The sequence in DNA is TGTGCCAGCAGCTTCGGGACTCCACGGGAAACAGATACGCAGTATTTT.